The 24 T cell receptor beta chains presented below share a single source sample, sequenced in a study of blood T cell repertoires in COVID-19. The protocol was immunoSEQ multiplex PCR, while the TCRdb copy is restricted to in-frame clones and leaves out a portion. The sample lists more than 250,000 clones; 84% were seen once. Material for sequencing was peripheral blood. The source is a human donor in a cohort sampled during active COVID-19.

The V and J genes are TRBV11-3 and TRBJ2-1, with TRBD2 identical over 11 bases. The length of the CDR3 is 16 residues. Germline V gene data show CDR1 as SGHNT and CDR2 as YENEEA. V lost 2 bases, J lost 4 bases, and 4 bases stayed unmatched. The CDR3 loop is CASSLTSGSSYNEQFF. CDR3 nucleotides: TGTGCCAGCAGCTTAACTAGCGGGAGTTCTTACAATGAGCAGTTCTTC.

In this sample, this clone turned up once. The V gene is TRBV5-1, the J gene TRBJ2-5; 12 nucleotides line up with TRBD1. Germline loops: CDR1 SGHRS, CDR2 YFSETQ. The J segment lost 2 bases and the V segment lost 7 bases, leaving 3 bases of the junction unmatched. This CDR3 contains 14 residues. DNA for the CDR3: TGCGCCAGCGGGACAGGGGGCCGGCAAGAGACCCAGTACTTC. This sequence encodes CASGTGGRQETQYF.

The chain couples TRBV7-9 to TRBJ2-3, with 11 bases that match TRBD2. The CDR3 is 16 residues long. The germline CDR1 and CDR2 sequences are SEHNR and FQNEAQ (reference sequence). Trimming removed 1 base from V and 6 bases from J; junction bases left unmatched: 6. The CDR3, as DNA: TGTGCCAGCAGCTTAGGGCTAGCGGGGGGTGAGGATACGCAGTATTTT. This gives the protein CASSLGLAGGEDTQYF.

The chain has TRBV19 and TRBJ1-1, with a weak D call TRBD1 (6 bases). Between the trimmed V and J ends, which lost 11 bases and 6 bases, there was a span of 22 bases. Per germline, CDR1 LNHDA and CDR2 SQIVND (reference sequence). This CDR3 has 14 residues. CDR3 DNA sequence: TGTGCCGCTAAGGTCCGGGGGGCAAGCGCTGAAGCTTTCTTT. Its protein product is CAAKVRGASAEAFF.

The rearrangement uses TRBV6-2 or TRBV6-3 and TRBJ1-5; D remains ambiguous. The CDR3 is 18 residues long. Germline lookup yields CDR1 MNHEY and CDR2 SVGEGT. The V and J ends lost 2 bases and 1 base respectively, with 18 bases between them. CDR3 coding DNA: TGTGCCAGCAGTTACCCCCCATCGAGAGGGTTGAGCAATCAGCCCCAGCATTTT. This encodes CASSYPPSRGLSNQPQHF.

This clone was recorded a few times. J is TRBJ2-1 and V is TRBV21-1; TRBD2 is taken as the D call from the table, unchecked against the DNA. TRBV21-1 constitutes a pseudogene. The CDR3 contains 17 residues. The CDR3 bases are TGTGCCAGCAGCTCTCGAGCCTTAAGAGGGAGGGGACGTGAGCAGTTCTTC. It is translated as CASSSRALRGRGREQFF.

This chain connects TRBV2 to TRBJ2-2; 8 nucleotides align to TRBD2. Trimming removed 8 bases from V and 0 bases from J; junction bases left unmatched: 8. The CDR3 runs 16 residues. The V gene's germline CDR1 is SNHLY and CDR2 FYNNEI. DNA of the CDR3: TGTGCCAGCCGCCGGGGGGGACATTCGAACACCGGGGAGCTGTTTTTT. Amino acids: CASRRGGHSNTGELFF.

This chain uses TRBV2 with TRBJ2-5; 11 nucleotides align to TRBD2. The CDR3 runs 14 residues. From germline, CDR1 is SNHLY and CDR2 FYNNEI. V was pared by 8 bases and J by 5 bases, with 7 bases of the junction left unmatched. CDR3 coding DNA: TGTGCCAGCGCACCGGGACTAGCGGTGGAGACCCAGTACTTC. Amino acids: CASAPGLAVETQYF.

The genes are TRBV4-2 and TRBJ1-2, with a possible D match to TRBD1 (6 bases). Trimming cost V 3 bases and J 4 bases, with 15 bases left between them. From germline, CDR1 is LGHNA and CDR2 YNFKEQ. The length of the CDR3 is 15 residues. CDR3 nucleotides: TGTGCCAGCAGCCAGGAGGACAGCGCTACCTATGGCTACACCTTC. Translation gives CASSQEDSATYGYTF.

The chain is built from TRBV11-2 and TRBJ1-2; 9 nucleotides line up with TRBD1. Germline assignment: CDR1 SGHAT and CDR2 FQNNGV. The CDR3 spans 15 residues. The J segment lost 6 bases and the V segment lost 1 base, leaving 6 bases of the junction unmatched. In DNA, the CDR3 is TGTGCCAGCAGCTTAGGCTACAGGGGGCATGATGGCTACACCTTC. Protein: CASSLGYRGHDGYTF.

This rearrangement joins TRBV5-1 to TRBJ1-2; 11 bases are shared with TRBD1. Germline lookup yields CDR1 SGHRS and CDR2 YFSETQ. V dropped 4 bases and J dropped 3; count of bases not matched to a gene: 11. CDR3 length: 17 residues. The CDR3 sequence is CASSPLLGQGVDYGYTF. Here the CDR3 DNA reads TGCGCCAGCAGCCCCTTATTGGGACAGGGGGTTGACTATGGCTACACCTTC.

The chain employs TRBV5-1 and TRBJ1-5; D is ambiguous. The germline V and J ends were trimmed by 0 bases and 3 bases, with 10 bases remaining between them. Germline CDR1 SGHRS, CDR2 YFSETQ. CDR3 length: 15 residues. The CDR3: CASSLGVGSNQPQHF. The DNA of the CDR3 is TGCGCCAGCAGCTTGGGGGTCGGGTCCAATCAGCCCCAGCATTTT.

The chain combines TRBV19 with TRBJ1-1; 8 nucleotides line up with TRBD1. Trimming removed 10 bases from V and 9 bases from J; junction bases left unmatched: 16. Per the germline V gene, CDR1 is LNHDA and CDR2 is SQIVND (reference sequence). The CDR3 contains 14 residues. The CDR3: CATSSGTGRGQAFF. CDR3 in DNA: TGTGCCACCTCCTCTGGGACAGGTCGTGGTCAAGCTTTCTTT.

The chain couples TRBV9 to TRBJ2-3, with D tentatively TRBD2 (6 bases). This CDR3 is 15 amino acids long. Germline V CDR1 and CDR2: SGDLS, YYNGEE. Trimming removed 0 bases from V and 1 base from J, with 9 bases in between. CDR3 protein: CASSVGLGRTDTQYF. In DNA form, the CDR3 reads TGTGCCAGCAGCGTAGGACTAGGTCGCACAGATACGCAGTATTTT.

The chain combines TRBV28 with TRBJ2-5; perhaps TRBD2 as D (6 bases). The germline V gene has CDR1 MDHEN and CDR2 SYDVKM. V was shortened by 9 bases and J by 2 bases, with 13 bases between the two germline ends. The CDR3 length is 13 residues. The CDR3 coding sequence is TGTGCCAGTTCACGGGGGATACAAGAGACCCAGTACTTC. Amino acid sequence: CASSRGIQETQYF.

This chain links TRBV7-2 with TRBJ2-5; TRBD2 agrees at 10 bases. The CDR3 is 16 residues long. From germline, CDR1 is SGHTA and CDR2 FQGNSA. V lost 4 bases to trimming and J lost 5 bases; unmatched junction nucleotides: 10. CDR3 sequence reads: CASSSSGGAGWETQYF. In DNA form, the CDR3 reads TGTGCCAGCAGCTCGAGCGGGGGGGCTGGTTGGGAGACCCAGTACTTC.

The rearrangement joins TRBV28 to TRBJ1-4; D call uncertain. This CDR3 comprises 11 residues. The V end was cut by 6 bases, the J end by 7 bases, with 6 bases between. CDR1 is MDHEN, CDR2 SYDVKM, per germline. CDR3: CASRSGEKLFF. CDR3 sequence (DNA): TGTGCCAGCAGGTCGGGTGAAAAACTGTTTTTT.

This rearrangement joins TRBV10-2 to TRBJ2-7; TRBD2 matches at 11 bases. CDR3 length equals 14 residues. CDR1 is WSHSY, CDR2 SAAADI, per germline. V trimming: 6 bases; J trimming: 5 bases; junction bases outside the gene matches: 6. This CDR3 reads CASRLSGRVHEQYF. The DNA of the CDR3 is TGCGCCAGCAGGCTTAGCGGGAGGGTCCACGAGCAGTACTTC.

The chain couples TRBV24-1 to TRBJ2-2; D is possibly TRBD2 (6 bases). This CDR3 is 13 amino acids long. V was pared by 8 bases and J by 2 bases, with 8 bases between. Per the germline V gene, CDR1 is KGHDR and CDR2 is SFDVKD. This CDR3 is CATTGTNTGELFF. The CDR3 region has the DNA TGTGCCACCACCGGGACTAACACCGGGGAGCTGTTTTTT.

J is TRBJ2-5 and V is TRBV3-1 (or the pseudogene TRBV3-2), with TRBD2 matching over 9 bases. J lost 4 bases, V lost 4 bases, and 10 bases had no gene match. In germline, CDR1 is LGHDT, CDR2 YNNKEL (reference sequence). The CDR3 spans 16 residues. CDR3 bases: TGTGCCAGCAGCCCTCCCTGGCGGGGGGGCGGAGAGACCCAGTACTTC. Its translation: CASSPPWRGGGETQYF.

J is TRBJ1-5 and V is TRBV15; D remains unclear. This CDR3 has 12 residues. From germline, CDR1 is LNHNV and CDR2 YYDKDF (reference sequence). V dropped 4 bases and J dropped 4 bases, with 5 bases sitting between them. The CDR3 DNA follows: TGTGCCACCAGCAATAATAATCAGCCCCAGCATTTT. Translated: CATSNNNQPQHF. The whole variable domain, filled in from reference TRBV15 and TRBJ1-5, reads DAMVIQNPRYQVTQFGKPVTLSCSQTLNHNVMYWYQQKSSQAPKLLFHYYDKDFNNEADTPDNFQSRRPNTSFCFLDIRSPGLGDTAMYLCATSNNNQPQHFGDGTRLSIL.

CDR3 bases: TGCGCCAGCAGGCTACAGGGTGAGGGGTCCTACGAGCAGTACTTC. Translation gives CASRLQGEGSYEQYF. J is TRBJ2-7 and V is TRBV5-1; maybe TRBD1 (6 bases). V lost 5 bases, J lost 1 base, and 16 bases lay in between. Germline CDR1 SGHRS, CDR2 YFSETQ. CDR3 length: 15 residues.

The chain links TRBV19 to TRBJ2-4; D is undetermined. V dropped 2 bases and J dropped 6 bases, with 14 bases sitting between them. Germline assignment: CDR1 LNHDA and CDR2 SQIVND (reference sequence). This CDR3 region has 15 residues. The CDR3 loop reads CASSITSVRANIQYF. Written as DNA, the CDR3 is TGTGCCAGTAGTATAACTTCGGTACGCGCAAACATTCAGTACTTC. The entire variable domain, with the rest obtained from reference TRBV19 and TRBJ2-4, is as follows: DGGITQSPKYLFRKEGQNVTLSCEQNLNHDAMYWYRQDPGQGLRLIYYSQIVNDFQKGDIAEGYSVSREKKESFPLTVTSAQKNPTAFYLCASSITSVRANIQYFGAGTRLSVL.

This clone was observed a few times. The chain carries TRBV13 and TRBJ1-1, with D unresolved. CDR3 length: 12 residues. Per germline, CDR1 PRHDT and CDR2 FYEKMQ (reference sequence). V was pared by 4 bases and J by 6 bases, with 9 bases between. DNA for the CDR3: TGTGCCAGCAGCTACGGGGTCGCTGAAGCTTTCTTT. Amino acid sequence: CASSYGVAEAFF.